The rows below give T cell receptor beta chains drawn from one sample of a study of yellow fever vaccine responses in identical twins. TCRdb itself ran the RT-PCR reads through MiXCR, one entry per CDR3 protein. The data contain roughly 700 distinct CDR3 sequences, 80% to 90% of them singletons. The sequenced sample was T cells from blood (PBMCs), unsorted or a sorted subset (not recorded which), obtained before or after yellow fever vaccination (not recorded which). The receptors stem from a female donor who received the yellow fever vaccine. The CDR3 runs from the conserved cysteine through the conserved F or W. The D gene is left open where the match is weak. Clone size is shown for a subset of rows, as once, few, many or a class of expanded clone.

D,length,J,V,size,CDR3,DNA
TRBD2,14,TRBJ2-1,TRBV20-1,-,CSAPTSGTPNEQFF,TGCAGTGCTCCCACTAGCGGGACGCCCAATGAGCAGTTCTTC
-,14,TRBJ2-3,TRBV7-3,-,CASSVGSFTDTQYF,TGTGCCAGCAGCGTGGGGTCCTTCACAGATACGCAGTATTTT
-,12,TRBJ2-7,TRBV18,once,CASSPAAGEQYF,TGTGCCAGCTCACCAGCGGCGGGCGAGCAGTACTTC
-,16,TRBJ1-1,TRBV6-1,-,CASTSLPGTANTEAFF,TGTGCCAGCACCTCATTGCCCGGGACCGCGAACACTGAAGCTTTCTTT
-,17,TRBJ1-2,TRBV6-5,-,CASSYSAAGRANYGYTF,TGTGCCAGCAGTTACTCTGCTGCGGGGAGAGCTAACTATGGCTACACCTTC
TRBD1,13,TRBJ2-7,TRBV20-1,-,CSALTGASYEQYF,TGCAGTGCTCTAACAGGGGCGAGCTACGAGCAGTACTTC
TRBD1,16,TRBJ1-1,TRBV29-1,-,CSGNRRTGTANTEAFF,TGCAGCGGGAACAGACGCACCGGGACAGCGAACACTGAAGCTTTCTTT
TRBD1,15,TRBJ1-4,TRBV10-3,-,CATGTGGATNEKLFF,TGTGCCACCGGGACAGGAGGAGCAACTAATGAAAAACTGTTTTTT
-,15,TRBJ2-2,TRBV6-2/TRBV6-3,-,CASSYGTVTSGELFF,TGTGCCAGCAGTTACGGGACGGTAACATCCGGGGAGCTGTTTTTT
-,12,TRBJ2-5,TRBV25-1,-,CASSAVEETQYF,TGTGCCAGCAGCGCCGTAGAGGAGACCCAGTACTTC
-,15,TRBJ1-6,TRBV11-3,-,CASSLRISYNSPLHF,TGTGCCAGCAGCCTAAGGATCTCCTATAATTCACCCCTCCACTTT
TRBD1,21,TRBJ1-3,TRBV23-1,-,CASFQRAFQGVGWSRGNTIYF,TGCGCCAGCTTCCAGCGGGCGTTTCAGGGGGTTGGATGGTCCAGAGGGAACACCATATATTTT
-,12,TRBJ1-1,TRBV7-6,-,CASSSSDTEAFF,TGTGCCAGCAGCTCTTCAGACACTGAAGCTTTCTTT
TRBD1,13,TRBJ2-1,TRBV10-3,-,CATHSDRYNEQFF,TGTGCCACCCACTCGGACAGGTACAATGAGCAGTTCTTC
-,11,TRBJ2-5,TRBV29-1,-,CSVGEGETQYF,TGCAGCGTTGGGGAAGGCGAGACCCAGTACTTC
TRBD1,18,TRBJ2-1,TRBV10-1,-,CASSESGRGTGPYNEQFF,TGCGCCAGCAGTGAGTCGGGGCGGGGGACAGGGCCCTACAATGAGCAGTTCTTC
TRBD1,13,TRBJ2-7,TRBV28,-,CASSHDRGHEQYF,TGTGCCAGCAGCCACGACAGGGGGCACGAGCAGTACTTC
-,12,TRBJ1-2,TRBV6-1,-,CASRQGDYGYTF,TGTGCCAGCAGACAGGGCGACTATGGCTACACCTTC
-,12,TRBJ1-2,TRBV5-6,-,CASSLEFYGYTF,TGTGCCAGCAGCTTGGAGTTCTATGGCTACACCTTC
-,14,TRBJ2-1,TRBV6-1,-,CASRPTPVYYEQFF,TGTGCCAGCAGACCCACACCCGTCTATTATGAGCAGTTCTTC
-,13,TRBJ1-5,TRBV6-1,-,CASSLRSDQPQHF,TGTGCCAGCAGCCTTCGCTCAGATCAGCCCCAGCATTTT
-,11,TRBJ2-7,TRBV21-1,-,CASSKFYEQYF,TGTGCCAGCAGCAAATTCTACGAGCAGTACTTC
-,14,TRBJ2-1,TRBV6-5,-,CASSYSGGGNEQFF,TGTGCCAGCAGTTACTCAGGGGGAGGCAATGAGCAGTTCTTC
-,14,TRBJ2-3,TRBV5-1,-,CASSWASGTDTQYF,TGCGCCAGCAGCTGGGCGTCGGGAACAGATACGCAGTATTTT
-,14,TRBJ2-7,TRBV25-1,once,CASSEEYRPYEQYF,TGTGCCAGCAGTGAAGAGTACAGACCCTACGAGCAGTACTTC
-,13,TRBJ2-3,TRBV25-1,-,CASSEFRSDTQYF,TGTGCCAGCAGTGAATTCAGATCAGATACGCAGTATTTT
TRBD2,16,TRBJ2-1,TRBV5-1,-,CASSLVLAGTYNEQFF,TGCGCCAGCAGCTTGGTATTAGCGGGGACCTACAATGAGCAGTTCTTC
TRBD2,14,TRBJ2-1,TRBV20-1,-,CSARLAGPRDEQFF,TGCAGTGCGAGACTAGCGGGACCAAGAGATGAGCAGTTCTTC
-,18,TRBJ1-1,TRBV15,few,CATSRGGGYSLMGTEAFF,TGTGCCACCAGCAGAGGGGGTGGATACAGCCTCATGGGCACTGAAGCTTTCTTT
-,14,TRBJ2-7,TRBV2,-,CASSVLGEGSEQYF,TGTGCCAGCAGCGTTCTAGGGGAAGGTTCCGAGCAGTACTTC
TRBD1,15,TRBJ1-3,TRBV2,-,CASTPGTASGNTIYF,TGTGCCAGCACTCCCGGGACAGCCTCTGGAAACACCATATATTTT
-,16,TRBJ2-1,TRBV2,-,CASRRERAASYNEQFF,TGTGCCAGCAGGAGAGAGCGCGCCGCTTCCTACAATGAGCAGTTCTTC
-,15,TRBJ2-4,TRBV4-3,-,CASSQDGLAKNIQYF,TGCGCCAGCAGCCAAGATGGGCTAGCCAAAAACATTCAGTACTTC